The 2 T cell receptor beta chains listed next were all sequenced from one sample in a study of blood T cell repertoires in COVID-19. Assay used: immunoSEQ multiplex PCR; TCRdb lists only in-frame clones, some missing. The sample records fewer than 300,000 clones, around nine tenths being singletons. The sample taken for sequencing was PBMCs or T cells enriched from blood (not recorded which). The receptors stem from a woman aged 30 to 39 who had recovered from COVID-19.

The chain joins TRBV6-2 or TRBV6-3 to TRBJ1-2; TRBD1 might be the D (6 bases). The V gene lost 6 bases and the J gene lost 8 bases, with 13 bases spanning the gap. The CDR3 totals 12 residues. From germline, CDR1 is MNHEY and CDR2 SVGEGT. In nucleotides, the CDR3 is TGTGCCAGCAGCCAGACAGGACACGGCTACACCTTC. This gives the protein CASSQTGHGYTF.

The gene calls are TRBV27 and TRBJ1-6; D perhaps matches TRBD1 (5 bases). This CDR3 spans 14 amino acids. Germline V lookup: CDR1 MNHEY, CDR2 SMNVEV (reference sequence). Trimming removed 8 bases at V and 9 bases at J, with 17 bases between. Here the CDR3 DNA reads TGTGCCAGCGGGTATCCAGGGCGGGGTTCACCCCTCCACTTT. It codes for CASGYPGRGSPLHF.